This TCR beta chain was identified in a study of blood T cell repertoires in COVID-19. Study overall: Specimens from acute and convalescent COVID-19 originated in the United States, Italy and Spain. The analysed material was cDNA or gDNA that came from T cells, B-cell-depleted T cells, or PBMCs.

The CDR3 loop spans 19 amino acids. Trimming left V 1 base short and J 1 base short, with 20 bases between. From germline, CDR1 is MNHNS and CDR2 SASEGT. Sequencing was performed with immunoSEQ multiplex PCR; in TCRdb, only in-frame clones are kept and a portion is missing. The table has roughly 110,000 clones, approximately 81% seen once. V usage is TRBV6-1 and J usage is TRBJ2-1, with D tentatively TRBD2 (6 bases). The receptor was derived from a human donor in a cohort sampled during active COVID-19. Sequencing was done on a sample of peripheral blood. The CDR3 DNA reads as TGTGCCAGCAGTGAAGATTCCGCGGGATGGGCGTTGTCCTACAATGAGCAGTTCTTC. Its translation is CASSEDSAGWALSYNEQFF.